These 25 T cell receptor beta chains originate from one sample sequenced in a study of T cell responses to AZD1222 COVID-19 vaccine. The data were produced by immunoSEQ multiplex PCR, yet TCRdb's version contains in-frame clones alone and is incomplete. The profile shows 100,000 to 150,000 clones, less than 95% of them singletons. Material: peripheral blood, obtained on day 0 of AZD1222 vaccination. All receptors come from an adult in good health.

The V gene is TRBV27, the J gene TRBJ2-5, with D possibly being TRBD2 (6 bases). The CDR3 extends over 14 amino acids. Germline CDR1 is MNHEY and CDR2 is SMNVEV (reference sequence). Trimming stripped 7 bases from V and 2 bases from J, with 14 bases between. The CDR3 DNA follows: TGTGCCAGCAATAGGAGGGGCCAACAAGAGACCCAGTACTTC. This sequence encodes CASNRRGQQETQYF.

The chain couples TRBV6-5 to TRBJ1-1, with 7 bases that match TRBD1. Trimming cost V 4 bases and J 5 bases; bases outside gene matches: 4. This CDR3 is built from 13 residues. From germline, CDR1 is MNHEY and CDR2 SVGAGI. CDR3: CASSLTGWTEAFF. The CDR3 nucleotides read TGTGCCAGCAGTTTGACAGGGTGGACTGAAGCTTTCTTT.

The V and J genes are TRBV6-2 or TRBV6-3 and TRBJ2-7, with D tentatively TRBD1 (6 bases). Trimming took 2 bases from V and 3 from J, leaving 23 bases between them. Germline lookup yields CDR1 MNHEY and CDR2 SVGEGT. There are 18 residues in the CDR3. The CDR3 protein is CASSYGSRGRNLIYEQYF. The CDR3 DNA is TGTGCCAGCAGTTACGGTTCCAGGGGCAGGAACTTGATCTACGAGCAGTACTTC.

The genes are TRBV20-1 and TRBJ1-3; no clear D. The V end was cut by 3 bases, the J end by 0 bases, with 12 bases between. This CDR3 region has 15 residues. Germline CDR1 reads DFQATT; CDR2 reads SNEGSKA (reference sequence). The CDR3 sequence: CSASTVKSSGNTIYF. CDR3 nucleotides: TGCAGTGCTAGTACAGTAAAAAGCTCTGGAAACACCATATATTTT.

This clone occurred once. J is TRBJ2-7 and V is TRBV7-9; perhaps TRBD1 as D (5 bases). The length of the CDR3 is 15 residues. With 6 bases removed from V and 3 bases from J, the gap between germline ends came to 18 bases. Germline V CDR1 and CDR2: SEHNR, FQNEAQ (reference sequence). The CDR3 loop reads CASRGTGRLRYEQYF. In DNA form, the CDR3 reads TGTGCCAGCAGGGGTACAGGACGGTTGCGCTACGAGCAGTACTTC.

The chain recombines TRBV6-5 with TRBJ2-7; D is uncertain. This CDR3 has 16 amino acids. Trimming shortened V by 0 bases and J by 2 bases, and 14 bases separated the two germline ends. Germline loops: CDR1 MNHEY, CDR2 SVGAGI. The CDR3 DNA sequence: TGTGCCAGCAGTTACTCCTCGGCGAGTACCACCTACGAGCAGTACTTC. This sequence encodes CASSYSSASTTYEQYF.

This sequence joins TRBV4-1 and TRBJ1-5; 11 bases are shared with TRBD1. The CDR3 has 17 amino acids. CDR1 and CDR2 (germline): MGHRA, YSYEKL. J gave up 7 bases and V 0 bases, and 8 bases lay outside the gene matches. In DNA, the CDR3 is TGCGCCAGCAGCCAAGATTGGACAGGGGGCATGGGACAGCCCCAGCATTTT. It translates to CASSQDWTGGMGQPQHF.

This clone was counted a single time. This chain joins TRBV30 and TRBJ2-7; 10 nucleotides agree with TRBD1. The trim removed 3 bases at V and 0 bases at J, leaving 5 bases unmatched. This CDR3 contains 15 residues. The germline V gene encodes CDR1 GTSNPN and CDR2 SVGIG (reference sequence). The CDR3 region is CAWRRDRGLSYEQYF. The CDR3 DNA sequence: TGTGCCTGGAGGAGGGACAGGGGACTCTCCTACGAGCAGTACTTC.

The genes are TRBV7-3 and TRBJ2-3; TRBD1 might be the D (6 bases). The germline V gene has CDR1 SGHTA and CDR2 FQGTGA. This CDR3 has 14 residues. The germline V and J ends were trimmed by 4 bases and 2 bases, with 10 bases remaining between them. CDR3 DNA sequence: TGTGCCAGCAGCTCGACAGGCGCCACAGATACGCAGTATTTT. Its translation is CASSSTGATDTQYF.

The chain carries TRBV6-6 and TRBJ1-3; no clear D. Deletions cut 1 base from V and 0 bases from J, with 7 bases between. Germline assignment: CDR1 MNHNY and CDR2 SVGAGI (reference sequence). The length of the CDR3 is 15 residues. CDR3 amino acids: CASSYWGSSGNTIYF. For the CDR3, the DNA is TGTGCCAGCAGTTACTGGGGATCCTCTGGAAACACCATATATTTT.

The V call is TRBV2, the J call TRBJ1-2; 7 bases match TRBD1. J was trimmed by 8 bases and V by 3 bases; bases with no gene match: 9. Looked up from germline, CDR1 is SNHLY and CDR2 is FYNNEI. This CDR3 comprises 14 residues. CDR3 residues: CASSDFEGAWGYTF. Here the CDR3 DNA reads TGTGCCAGCAGTGATTTCGAGGGGGCATGGGGCTACACCTTC.

Of note for this clone: The sample holds other DNA sequences that translate to the same CDR3. The chain joins TRBV6-5 to TRBJ2-7, with 9 positions matching TRBD1. Trimming took 5 bases from V and 4 from J; bases not matched to a gene: 3. The CDR3 runs to 13 residues. Germline values: CDR1 MNHEY, CDR2 SVGAGI. In nucleotides, the CDR3 is TGTGCCAGCAGTCGGGACAGGGCTTACGAGCAGTACTTC. It codes for CASSRDRAYEQYF.

The chain employs TRBV2 and TRBJ1-5, with 8 bases fitting TRBD1. V lost 6 bases and J lost 1; bases outside the gene matches: 8. CDR1 SNHLY and CDR2 FYNNEI come from the germline V gene. The CDR3 loop spans 16 amino acids. As DNA, the CDR3 is TGTGCCAGCAGCGCCCGGACAGGGAGGAGCAATCAGCCCCAGCATTTT. This encodes CASSARTGRSNQPQHF.

The chain is built from TRBV3-1 (or the pseudogene TRBV3-2) and TRBJ1-6, with D hard to call. Trimming pared 3 bases from V and 0 bases from J, leaving 6 bases between. Germline-derived CDR1 and CDR2 are LGHDT and YNNKEL (reference sequence). CDR3 length: 15 residues. This CDR3 is CASSHRNSYNSPLHF. CDR3 nucleotides: TGTGCCAGCAGCCATAGGAACTCCTATAATTCACCCCTCCACTTT.

This chain connects TRBV6-1 to TRBJ1-2, with unresolved D. Looked up from germline, CDR1 is MNHNS and CDR2 is SASEGT. The CDR3 spans 13 residues. Trimming left V 1 base short and J 4 bases short, with 7 bases between. CDR3 nucleotides: TGTGCCAGCAGTGAAGACGGGGTCTATGGCTACACCTTC. Translation gives CASSEDGVYGYTF.

This clone has only a few counts. This chain uses TRBV7-6 with TRBJ2-5; 9 bases fit TRBD1. J was trimmed by 5 bases and V by 5 bases; bases with no gene match: 9. CDR3 length: 15 amino acids. CDR1 is SGHVS, CDR2 FNYEAQ, per germline. The CDR3 DNA reads TGTGCCAGCAGCCCAATACAGGGGGCGCCGGAGACCCAGTACTTC. Protein: CASSPIQGAPETQYF.

This sequence joins TRBV12-3 or TRBV12-4 and TRBJ2-5; D call uncertain. Trimming pared 4 bases from V and 1 base from J, leaving 4 bases between. The CDR3 covers 12 residues. This chain's CDR3 is CASSSAQETQYF. DNA of the CDR3: TGTGCCAGCAGTTCAGCCCAAGAGACCCAGTACTTC.

The chain employs TRBV28 and TRBJ1-6; 7 bases align to TRBD1. V lost 2 bases and J lost 9; bases outside the gene matches: 7. This CDR3 is 15 amino acids long. Germline-derived CDR1 and CDR2 are MDHEN and SYDVKM. The CDR3 loop is CASSLRQGVISPLHF. CDR3 DNA sequence: TGTGCCAGCAGTTTAAGGCAGGGGGTTATTTCACCCCTCCACTTT. The full variable domain, its missing parts supplied by reference TRBV28 and TRBJ1-6, is DVKVTQSSRYLVKRTGEKVFLECVQDMDHENMFWYRQDPGLGLRLIYFSYDVKMKEKGDIPEGYSVSREKKERFSLILESASTNQTSMYLCASSLRQGVISPLHFGNGTRLTVT.

For this clone: This sample also contains other DNA sequences that code for the same CDR3. This chain uses TRBV6-5 with TRBJ1-1; D is perhaps TRBD1 (5 bases). This CDR3 comprises 15 residues. CDR1 is MNHEY, CDR2 SVGAGI, per germline. Deletions cut 0 bases from V and 0 bases from J, with 8 bases between. This CDR3 is CASSYSGTMNTEAFF. CDR3 nucleotides: TGTGCCAGCAGTTACTCGGGGACCATGAACACTGAAGCTTTCTTT.

Comments on this clone: The sample has other DNA sequences that encode this CDR3 too. The V call is TRBV6-5, the J call TRBJ1-4; 7 bases fit TRBD1. Germline trimming cut 0 bases from V and 7 bases from J; bases unmatched to any gene: 2. This CDR3 contains 14 residues. Per germline, CDR1 MNHEY and CDR2 SVGAGI. The CDR3 loop is CASSYSSGGEKLFF. For the CDR3, the DNA is TGTGCCAGCAGTTACTCGTCAGGGGGTGAAAAACTGTTTTTT.

V usage is TRBV29-1 and J usage is TRBJ1-1; 8 bases line up with TRBD1. Germline-derived CDR1 and CDR2 are SQVTM and ANQGSEA. The V segment lost 6 bases and the J segment 3 bases; nucleotides outside the gene matches: 6. The CDR3 covers 13 residues. CDR3 loop: CSVRTGWDTEAFF. Written as DNA, the CDR3 is TGCAGCGTGAGGACAGGGTGGGACACTGAAGCTTTCTTT.

The chain carries TRBV6-5 and TRBJ2-1; TRBD2 matches at 8 bases. J lost 7 bases, V lost 8 bases, and 10 bases had no gene match. In germline, CDR1 is MNHEY, CDR2 SVGAGI. The CDR3 runs to 14 residues. The CDR3 nucleotides read TGTGCCAGCGCCCCGGGGGGGAGTAGAAATGAGCAGTTCTTC. Amino acids: CASAPGGSRNEQFF.

The chain combines TRBV4-1 with TRBJ2-1, with a tentative D call TRBD2 (6 bases). Per the germline V gene, CDR1 is MGHRA and CDR2 is YSYEKL. V was shortened by 0 bases and J by 10 bases, with 7 bases between the two germline ends. The CDR3 loop spans 12 amino acids. The CDR3 loop is CASSQDRGEQFF. CDR3 coding DNA: TGCGCCAGCAGCCAAGATCGGGGGGAGCAGTTCTTC.

The chain carries TRBV30 and TRBJ1-2; D is unresolved. Looked up from germline, CDR1 is GTSNPN and CDR2 is SVGIG (reference sequence). V lost 8 bases and J 8 bases, leaving 9 bases between the germline ends. CDR3 length: 9 amino acids. The CDR3 DNA follows: TGTGCCCTCCGGGTCGGCTACACCTTC. Protein: CALRVGYTF.

V usage is TRBV28 and J usage is TRBJ2-3; D ambiguous. CDR1 and CDR2 from the germline V gene are MDHEN and SYDVKM. This CDR3 is built from 13 residues. Trimming took 8 bases from V and 0 from J, leaving 9 bases between them. CDR3 loop: CASGGQSTDTQYF. The CDR3 coding sequence is TGTGCCAGCGGTGGCCAAAGCACAGATACGCAGTATTTT.